What follows are 4 T cell receptor beta chains derived from one specimen sequenced in a study of beta chain features in type 1 diabetes. Antigens of these TCRs are unknown. The study reverse transcribed the entire isolated RNA, so it sequenced expressed TCRB transcripts. The table came from immunoSEQ multiplex PCR; TCRdb's copy has only in-frame clones and leaves some out. The top ten clones hold just under 0.04% of a sample with hundreds of thousands of clones, about 14% of them seen once. Findings and limits, study-wide: Shorter TCRB CDR3s, moderately but significantly so, marked every one of the four CD4+ subsets in Type 1 diabetes patients.

Material: naive CD4+ T cells from blood. Receptors originate from a man aged 18 to 35 with type 1 diabetes.

This chain links TRBV6-5 with TRBJ1-3; tentatively, D is TRBD1 (5 bases). The germline CDR1 and CDR2 sequences are MNHEY and SVGAGI. This CDR3 is 15 amino acids long. The V gene lost 6 bases and the J gene lost 7 bases, with 19 bases spanning the gap. CDR3 nucleotide sequence: TGTGCCAGCAGCCAGTCTCGGCAGGGCTGGAACACCATATATTTT. Translating gives CASSQSRQGWNTIYF.

The chain carries TRBV28 and TRBJ1-2; 7 nucleotides agree with TRBD1. Germline V lookup: CDR1 MDHEN, CDR2 SYDVKM. Losses at the gene ends were 4 bases for V and 8 bases for J; bases not matched to a gene: 7. There are 13 residues in the CDR3. This CDR3 reads CASSSTGVYGYTF. CDR3 sequence (DNA): TGTGCCAGCAGTTCAACAGGGGTATACGGCTACACCTTC.

This chain uses TRBV19 with TRBJ2-1; the D is unclear. V shed 3 bases and J shed 7 bases, with 10 bases lying between them. Germline V gene data show CDR1 as LNHDA and CDR2 as SQIVND (reference sequence). CDR3 length equals 13 residues. CDR3 DNA sequence: TGTGCCAGTAGTATGGTGGTTAGTAATGAGCAGTTCTTC. It specifies CASSMVVSNEQFF.

V is TRBV30 and J is TRBJ1-5; D gene uncertain. Per germline, CDR1 GTSNPN and CDR2 SVGIG (reference sequence). Between the trimmed V and J ends, which lost 2 bases and 6 bases, there was a span of 8 bases. CDR3 length equals 12 residues. The CDR3 DNA follows: TGTGCCTGGAGTCCTCCGGCTCAGCCCCAGCATTTT. Amino acids: CAWSPPAQPQHF.